Listed below are T cell receptor beta chains from one sample, sequenced in a study of blood T cell repertoires in COVID-19. Clones were read by immunoSEQ multiplex PCR, and TCRdb kept only the in-frame ones, dropping some. The sample has more than 75,000 clones, roughly 89% seen once. Source material: peripheral blood. The receptor source for this set is a man in his thirties or forties with acute or convalescent COVID-19. CDR3s include the opening cysteine and the closing phenylalanine or tryptophan. Each record gives: D gene, V gene, J gene, clone size, CDR3 DNA, CDR3 protein. The D gene is left open where the match is weak. Not all rows give a size; the values are once, few, many and, for expanded clones, a class.

NA	TRBV28	TRBJ1-6	NA	TGTGCCAGCAGTTTAGTATGGGCAGTTAACAATTCACCCCTCCACTTT	CASSLVWAVNNSPLHF
TRBD2	TRBV3-1/TRBV3-2	TRBJ2-2	NA	TGTGCCAGCAGCCAACGACTAGCGGGAGTGGAGGAGCTGTTTTTT	CASSQRLAGVEELFF
NA	TRBV25-1	TRBJ1-5	NA	TGTGCCAGCAGTGAATCCGCGAATCAGCCCCAGCATTTT	CASSESANQPQHF
NA	TRBV28	TRBJ2-7	NA	TGTGCAGGGGGACGGGCCGGGACGCGGCAGTACTTC	CAGGRAGTRQYF
NA	TRBV28	TRBJ2-3	NA	TGTGCCAGCAGTCGAGGGGGGGGCACAGATACGCAGTATTTT	CASSRGGGTDTQYF
TRBD2	TRBV5-1	TRBJ2-7	few	TGCGCCAGCAGCAATAGGTGGGATCTAGCGGGAGTCGGGGAGCAGTACTTC	CASSNRWDLAGVGEQYF
TRBD1	TRBV7-8	TRBJ2-1	NA	TGTGCCAGCAGCTTAGCCGGGACAGGGGGGCGCGAGCAGTTCTTC	CASSLAGTGGREQFF
TRBD1	TRBV9	TRBJ2-2	NA	TGTGCCAGCACCGTTTCACAGGGGGCCGGGGAGCTGTTTTTT	CASTVSQGAGELFF
NA	TRBV29-1	TRBJ2-7	NA	TGCAGCGTTGAAGATCCCAGTTACGAGCAGTACTTC	CSVEDPSYEQYF
NA	TRBV19	TRBJ1-1	few	TGTGCCAGTAGTATGTCAAGCAGGGGAGTAGCTTTCTTT	CASSMSSRGVAFF
TRBD2	TRBV4-3	TRBJ2-3	NA	TGCGCCAGCAGCCAAGATTGGCTAGCGGGAGTGGGAGATACGCAGTATTTT	CASSQDWLAGVGDTQYF
NA	TRBV2	TRBJ1-3	NA	TGTGCCAGCAACGTGAGGTTCAGCTCTGGAAACACCATATATTTT	CASNVRFSSGNTIYF
TRBD2	TRBV28	TRBJ2-5	NA	TGTGCCAGCAGTCCAGCGGGGGGTCAAGAGACCCAGTACTTC	CASSPAGGQETQYF
NA	TRBV2	TRBJ1-6	NA	TGTGCCAGCAGGCAAGGCGAAGCGTATTCACCCCTCCACTTT	CASRQGEAYSPLHF
TRBD2	TRBV18	TRBJ2-2	few	TGTGCCAGCTCACGGACTAGCGGTACCGGGGAGCTGTTTTTT	CASSRTSGTGELFF
NA	TRBV28	TRBJ1-5	NA	TGTGCCAGCATGGCCGCTCAGCCCCAGCATTTT	CASMAAQPQHF
TRBD2	TRBV19	TRBJ2-3	few	TGTGCCAGTAGTGCGACTAGCGGGCGCACAGATACGCAGTATTTT	CASSATSGRTDTQYF
NA	TRBV5-1	TRBJ2-1	NA	TGCGCCAGCAATGGACTGTCGAGTGAGCAGTTCTTC	CASNGLSSEQFF
TRBD2	TRBV7-3	TRBJ2-1	NA	TGTGCCAGCAGCTTAGGACTAGCGGGAGGGACAAGGGAGCAGTTCTTC	CASSLGLAGGTREQFF
TRBD1	TRBV5-6	TRBJ1-1	NA	TGTGCCAGCAGCTTGGAAAGGGGGCTTCGAACTGAAGCTTTCTTT	CASSLERGLRTEAFF
TRBD2	TRBV6-5	TRBJ2-7	NA	TGTGCCAGCAGTTACCGAGGGGCGGGGGTCGAGCAGTACTTC	CASSYRGAGVEQYF
NA	TRBV13	TRBJ2-7	NA	TGTGCCAGCAGCTTACGTCGGGAGCAGTACTTC	CASSLRREQYF
NA	TRBV6-5	TRBJ1-4	NA	TGTGCCAGCAGCCGGGGTAATGAAAAACTGTTTTTT	CASSRGNEKLFF
NA	TRBV19	TRBJ1-2	NA	TGTGCCAGTACGCCCGGGACTTTCTACTATGGCTACACCTTC	CASTPGTFYYGYTF
TRBD1	TRBV23-1	TRBJ1-5	NA	TGCGCCAGATTGGGACAGGGTCGGCTATCTCGCCATAGCAATCAGCCCCAGCATTTT	CARLGQGRLSRHSNQPQHF
NA	TRBV7-2	TRBJ2-7	NA	TGTGCCAGCAGCTTACTACCCGGGACTTCTCCCTCCTACGAGCAGTACTTC	CASSLLPGTSPSYEQYF
TRBD1	TRBV4-2	TRBJ2-1	NA	TGTGCCAGCAGCCAATCCAGAAGACAGGGCAATGAGCAGTTCTTC	CASSQSRRQGNEQFF
NA	TRBV6-5	TRBJ2-7	NA	TGTGCCAGCAGTTACGGGCAGGTTGGCCCCAACGAGCAGTACTTC	CASSYGQVGPNEQYF
TRBD1	TRBV9	TRBJ2-5	once	TGTGCCAGCTCAGGCACCGGGACAGGGCAAGAGACCCAGTACTTC	CASSGTGTGQETQYF
TRBD1	TRBV27	TRBJ2-4	many	TGTGCCAGCAGTTTTACAGGGGGCATTCAGTACTTC	CASSFTGGIQYF
NA	TRBV30	TRBJ2-7	NA	TGTGCCTGGAGTGTCTCGCTAAGCGACGAGCAGTACTTC	CAWSVSLSDEQYF
NA	TRBV28	TRBJ2-3	NA	TGTGCCAGCAGCCCTAATGGAGGGTTGGATACGCAGTATTTT	CASSPNGGLDTQYF
TRBD2	TRBV24-1	TRBJ2-1	NA	TGTGCCACCAGTGATACCGGGACTAGCTATGAGCAGTTCTTC	CATSDTGTSYEQFF
NA	TRBV5-1	TRBJ2-1	NA	TGCGCCAGCAGGAAGGACGGAGACAACAGGAATGAGCAGTTCTTC	CASRKDGDNRNEQFF
TRBD1	TRBV28	TRBJ1-2	NA	TGTGCCAGCAGTTTCTTGACAGGGGGCCGCTCTGGCTACACCTTC	CASSFLTGGRSGYTF
NA	TRBV7-2	TRBJ1-1	NA	TGTGCCAGCATCCGTAACCCCAGGGGCTCGGAAGCTTTCTTT	CASIRNPRGSEAFF
TRBD1	TRBV5-1	TRBJ1-5	NA	TGCGCCAGCAGCTGGACAGGGGGCAAGGATCAGCCCCAGCATTTT	CASSWTGGKDQPQHF
NA	TRBV7-9	TRBJ2-1	NA	TGTGCCAGCAGCCCCCGTCCGTTGAGTGAGCAGTTCTTC	CASSPRPLSEQFF
TRBD2	TRBV6-2/TRBV6-3	TRBJ2-2	NA	TGTGCCAGCAGTTACGGACAGGGACTAGCGGGAGCCGGGGAGCTGTTTTTT	CASSYGQGLAGAGELFF
NA	TRBV6-2/TRBV6-3	TRBJ2-3	NA	TGTGCCAGCAGTTACGGCGGGATACGGCCAGATACGCAGTATTTT	CASSYGGIRPDTQYF
TRBD1	TRBV2	TRBJ2-3	NA	TGTGCCAGCCGGGACAGGGGGCTGAGAGATACGCAGTATTTT	CASRDRGLRDTQYF
NA	TRBV19	TRBJ1-2	NA	TGTGCCAGTAGCTCCTCGCCAGGGATGCGTGGCTACACCTTC	CASSSSPGMRGYTF
TRBD1	TRBV9	TRBJ2-7	many	TGTGCCAGCAGCGAGGGGACAGGGGACGAGCAGTACTTC	CASSEGTGDEQYF
NA	TRBV14	TRBJ2-1	NA	TGTGCCAGCAGCCAGCCAGGGTCCATTAGAAGTGAGCAGTTCTTC	CASSQPGSIRSEQFF
NA	TRBV3-1/TRBV3-2	TRBJ2-7	NA	TGTGCCAGCAGCCAACCCCTAGGAGGTACCTACGAGCAGTACTTC	CASSQPLGGTYEQYF
NA	TRBV30	TRBJ2-1	NA	TGTGCCTGGAGGAGTTTGCGGTTCTACAATGAGCAGTTCTTC	CAWRSLRFYNEQFF